A selection of T cell receptor beta chains follows, all from one sample in a study of blood T cell repertoires in COVID-19. Profiled with immunoSEQ multiplex PCR; TCRdb holds only in-frame clones, not every one. The repertoire holds roughly 220,000 clones, with around four fifths as singletons. Source material: peripheral blood. The receptors come from a young man with active or convalescent COVID-19. The CDR3 runs from the conserved cysteine through the conserved F or W. Each record gives: D gene, V gene, clone size, CDR3 length, J gene, CDR3 protein, CDR3 DNA. The D gene is left open where the match is weak. Clone size is stated in some rows and not others, as once, few, many or a class when expanded.

NA,TRBV7-2,once,15,TRBJ2-5,CASSLGPRGQETQYF,TGTGCCAGCAGCTTAGGGCCCCGGGGGCAAGAGACCCAGTACTTC
NA,TRBV4-3,NA,16,TRBJ2-1,CASSRDRDNLNNEQFF,TGCGCCAGCAGCCGAGACCGGGACAATTTAAACAATGAGCAGTTCTTC
TRBD1,TRBV28,NA,14,TRBJ2-7,CASSSGTGSYEQYF,TGTGCCAGCAGTTCCGGGACAGGGTCCTACGAGCAGTACTTC
NA,TRBV24-1,NA,15,TRBJ2-1,CATSPDSFIYNEQFF,TGTGCCACCAGTCCGGACTCCTTTATATACAATGAGCAGTTCTTC
NA,TRBV4-2,few,15,TRBJ1-1,CASSQGEGGNTEAFF,TGTGCCAGCAGCCAAGGAGAAGGGGGGAACACTGAAGCTTTCTTT
NA,TRBV7-9,NA,12,TRBJ1-1,CASSFERPEAFF,TGTGCCAGCAGCTTTGAGCGACCTGAAGCTTTCTTT
NA,TRBV12-5,NA,15,TRBJ1-2,CASGDPTASNYGYTF,TGTGCTAGTGGCGATCCAACAGCTTCAAACTATGGCTACACCTTC
TRBD2,TRBV2,NA,15,TRBJ2-5,CASSEWRGAGETQYF,TGTGCCAGCAGTGAATGGCGGGGGGCCGGGGAGACCCAGTACTTC
NA,TRBV10-3,NA,15,TRBJ1-5,CAISERPGLGQPQHF,TGTGCCATCAGTGAGCGACCAGGCCTGGGTCAGCCCCAGCATTTT
TRBD1,TRBV3-1/TRBV3-2,NA,14,TRBJ2-1,CASSRRQGIDEQFF,TGTGCCAGCAGCCGACGACAGGGCATCGATGAGCAGTTCTTC
TRBD2,TRBV2,many,13,TRBJ2-1,CARGRGKGSEQFF,TGTGCCAGGGGGAGGGGTAAAGGAAGTGAGCAGTTCTTC
TRBD2,TRBV5-5,NA,18,TRBJ2-1,CASSHNHGLAGSYNEQFF,TGTGCCAGCAGCCATAACCATGGACTAGCGGGCTCCTACAATGAGCAGTTCTTC
TRBD1,TRBV12-3/TRBV12-4,NA,13,TRBJ1-2,CASRNRDRYGYTF,TGTGCCAGCAGGAACAGGGACAGATATGGCTACACCTTC
NA,TRBV4-1,once,13,TRBJ1-2,CASSQDLGAGYTF,TGCGCCAGCAGCCAAGATTTAGGGGCTGGCTACACCTTC
NA,TRBV5-1,NA,13,TRBJ2-7,CASSFGQIYEQYF,TGCGCCAGCAGCTTTGGACAAATCTACGAGCAGTACTTC